One T cell receptor beta chain is described in this entry. Its antigen is unidentified. This sample was included in a study of cytomegalovirus exposure and HLA in healthy donors. Regarding the study as a whole: Available immune exposure information covered CMV serostatus only.

Looked up from germline, CDR1 is ENHRY and CDR2 is SYGVKD. The CDR3 has 13 residues. J was trimmed by 3 bases and V by 7 bases; bases with no gene match: 4. It was with 60 Vbeta and 13 Jbeta primers that the PCR ran. TCRdb's table, derived via immunoSEQ multiplex PCR, lists solely in-frame clones and lacks some. The top ten clones hold approximately 6.5% of a sample with approximately 140,000 clones, approximately 72% of them seen once. This receptor was obtained from a woman aged 55-75 years in good health and CMV-seronegative. Sequenced: PBMCs. The J gene is TRBJ2-7, the V gene TRBV10-3, with 9 bases identical to TRBD1. DNA of the CDR3: TGTGCCATCACTGGGACAGGGAACTACGAGCAGTACTTC. The encoded protein is CAITGTGNYEQYF.